This TCR beta chain was found in a study of regulatory T cells in long-lasting Graves disease. Study background: Prior antithyroid drug treatment in newly diagnosed Graves' patients lasted under 3 months.

Broader study findings: Peripheral blood, not thyroid tissue, was the sole material studied. Newly diagnosed disease favored TRBV20-1 and TRBJ2-1 over persistent disease.

Germline loops: CDR1 LNHDA, CDR2 SQIVND (reference sequence). V gave up 3 bases and J gave up 4 bases, with 3 bases separating them. This CDR3 has 12 amino acids. This clonotype was observed at least ten times. What it binds is not known. Both iRepertoire HTBI primers and Arm-PCR of CDR3 regions were used to build the TCR beta libraries. Each CDR3 protein gets one entry after TCRdb re-called the multiplex PCR reads with MiXCR. The sample holds a few hundred thousand distinct CDR3 sequences, around 18% seen once. The time point: newly diagnosed GD, antithyroid drugs for less than 3 months. PBMCs were the source of the RNA used for TCR sequencing. This same sample was also taken into another study, of T cells in Graves' hyperthyroidism and ophthalmopathy.

The sequence was collected from a woman aged 25 to 39 with Graves disease. Here the sequenced sample was peripheral blood mononuclear cells (PBMCs), taken at new diagnosis, from a patient treated with antithyroid drugs. This chain joins TRBV19 and TRBJ1-4; D gene ambiguous. DNA for the CDR3: TGTGCCAGTAGTATCCTTAATGAAAAACTGTTTTTT. It specifies CASSILNEKLFF.